The 18 T cell receptor beta chains below all came from one sample that was sequenced in a study of shared clonotypes between healthy human individuals. The protocol was immunoSEQ multiplex PCR, while the TCRdb copy is restricted to in-frame clones and leaves out a portion. The sample shows approximately 500,000 clones, 90% to 97% of them seen only once. Material for sequencing was naive CD4+ T cells sorted from blood. Subset noted: CD45RA+ positively selected. All receptors come from a woman aged 25-40 years in good health.

This clone was recorded only once. The chain links TRBV5-1 to TRBJ2-7; 10 positions match TRBD1. This CDR3 spans 13 amino acids. The V segment lost 4 bases and the J segment 12 bases; nucleotides outside the gene matches: 10. Germline V gene data show CDR1 as SGHRS and CDR2 as YFSETQ. The CDR3 region has the DNA TGCGCCAGCAGCAAGACAGGGGGCCAGGGCCCGTACTTC. It translates to CASSKTGGQGPYF.

J is TRBJ1-5 and V is TRBV28; maybe TRBD1 (5 bases). V lost 5 bases, J lost 0 bases, and 11 bases lay in between. The CDR3 extends over 15 amino acids. CDR1 is MDHEN, CDR2 SYDVKM, per germline. CDR3 bases: TGTGCCAGCAGTCAACAGGTTTATAGCAATCAGCCCCAGCATTTT. This gives the protein CASSQQVYSNQPQHF. The full variable domain, in which reference TRBV28 and TRBJ1-5 provide the parts outside the CDR3, is DVKVTQSSRYLVKRTGEKVFLECVQDMDHENMFWYRQDPGLGLRLIYFSYDVKMKEKGDIPEGYSVSREKKERFSLILESASTNQTSMYLCASSQQVYSNQPQHFGDGTRLSIL.

CDR3 nucleotide sequence: TGTGCCAGCAGGAGACAGGGAAGCAATCAGCCCCAGCATTTT. Translating it yields CASRRQGSNQPQHF. The rearrangement joins TRBV6-5 to TRBJ1-5, with 7 positions matching TRBD1. V was pared by 6 bases and J by 1 base, with 3 bases of the junction left unmatched. The CDR3 runs 14 residues. Germline V lookup: CDR1 MNHEY, CDR2 SVGAGI.

The V and J genes are TRBV18 and TRBJ2-7; 11 bases fit TRBD2. The length of the CDR3 is 16 residues. V shed 3 bases and J 0 bases; nucleotides not matched to a gene: 4. Per germline, CDR1 KGHSH and CDR2 LQKENI. Here the CDR3 reads CASSPRTSGFSYEQYF. DNA of the CDR3: TGTGCCAGCTCACCTCGGACTAGCGGGTTCTCCTACGAGCAGTACTTC. The whole variable domain, filled in from reference TRBV18 and TRBJ2-7, reads NAGVMQNPRHLVRRRGQEARLRCSPMKGHSHVYWYRQLPEEGLKFMVYLQKENIIDESGMPKERFSAEFPKEGPSILRIQQVVRGDSAAYFCASSPRTSGFSYEQYFGPGTRLTVT.

The CDR3 sequence: CASSPYRGYSNQPQHF. The DNA of the CDR3 is TGTGCCAGCAGCCCCTATAGGGGGTATAGCAATCAGCCCCAGCATTTT. The gene calls are TRBV28 and TRBJ1-5; TRBD1 is a possible D gene (6 bases). The V gene lost 6 bases and the J gene lost 0 bases, with 15 bases spanning the gap. CDR3 size: 16 residues. Germline values: CDR1 MDHEN, CDR2 SYDVKM.

CDR3 amino acids: CASSLAPSDQPQHF. CDR3 in DNA: TGTGCCAGCAGCTTAGCCCCCTCGGATCAGCCCCAGCATTTT. The V and J genes are TRBV7-9 and TRBJ1-5; D unresolved. Between the trimmed V and J ends, which lost 0 bases and 5 bases, there was a span of 8 bases. The CDR3 length is 14 residues. Looked up from germline, CDR1 is SEHNR and CDR2 is FQNEAQ (reference sequence). Variable domain in full (rest from reference TRBV7-9 and TRBJ1-5): DTGVSQNPRHKITKRGQNVTFRCDPISEHNRLYWYRQTLGQGPEFLTYFQNEAQLEKSRLLSDRFSAERPKGSFSTLEIQRTEQGDSAMYLCASSLAPSDQPQHFGDGTRLSIL.

This clone was seen once. The sample carries other DNA sequences with the same CDR3. The chain combines TRBV29-1 with TRBJ2-7, with D uncertain. CDR1 is SQVTM, CDR2 ANQGSEA, per germline. This CDR3 is built from 11 residues. Deletions cut 3 bases from V and 1 base from J, with 4 bases between. Here the CDR3 reads CSVEASYEQYF. The CDR3, as DNA: TGCAGCGTTGAGGCGTCCTACGAGCAGTACTTC.

The rearrangement links TRBV2 to TRBJ2-7; tentatively, D is TRBD2 (6 bases). The germline gives CDR1 SNHLY, CDR2 FYNNEI. This CDR3 has 13 amino acids. V lost 3 bases to trimming and J lost 2 bases, with 8 bases between them. The CDR3 DNA reads as TGTGCCAGCAGTGACGGGGGTACCTACGAGCAGTACTTC. Amino acid sequence: CASSDGGTYEQYF. Based on the CDR3 plus reference TRBV2 and TRBJ2-7, the full variable domain is EPEVTQTPSHQVTQMGQEVILRCVPISNHLYFYWYRQILGQKVEFLVSFYNNEISEKSEIFDDQFSVERPDGSNFTLKIRSTKLEDSAMYFCASSDGGTYEQYFGPGTRLTVT.

The chain recombines TRBV19 with TRBJ1-1; the match to TRBD1 covers 8 bases. This CDR3 comprises 14 residues. Trimming at V came to 7 bases and at J to 2 bases, leaving 6 bases not matched to a gene. The germline V gene has CDR1 LNHDA and CDR2 SQIVND (reference sequence). This CDR3 is CASIRDRTNTEAFF. In DNA, the CDR3 is TGTGCCAGTATCCGGGACAGGACAAACACTGAAGCTTTCTTT.

The V and J genes are TRBV28 and TRBJ2-7; tentatively, D is TRBD2 (7 bases). The V end lost 2 bases, the J end lost 6 bases, and 26 bases lay between the germline ends. The CDR3 totals 18 residues. Germline values: CDR1 MDHEN, CDR2 SYDVKM. CDR3 protein: CASSLVLGASGDEFEQYF. DNA of the CDR3: TGTGCCAGCAGTTTAGTGTTGGGGGCAAGCGGGGACGAATTCGAGCAGTACTTC.

The chain uses TRBV18 and TRBJ2-1, with D perhaps being TRBD1 or TRBD2 (6 bases each). The germline gives CDR1 KGHSH, CDR2 LQKENI. Trimming took 6 bases from V and 2 from J, leaving 14 bases between them. There are 15 residues in the CDR3. The CDR3 loop is CASSPRGPPYNEQFF. CDR3 bases: TGTGCCAGCTCGCCCCGGGGGCCACCCTACAATGAGCAGTTCTTC.

The chain combines TRBV5-6 with TRBJ1-1; D gene uncertain. With 0 bases removed from V and 3 bases from J, the gap between germline ends came to 12 bases. Germline V CDR1 and CDR2: SGHDT, YYEEEE. The CDR3 covers 15 residues. The CDR3 nucleotides are TGTGCCAGCAGCTTGGTTGGGGAGAGGGACACTGAAGCTTTCTTT. It translates to CASSLVGERDTEAFF.

V is TRBV28 and J is TRBJ2-2; 12 nucleotides align to TRBD1. Germline assignment: CDR1 MDHEN and CDR2 SYDVKM. Germline trimming cut 10 bases from V and 8 bases from J; bases unmatched to any gene: 8. The CDR3 is 14 amino acids. The CDR3 spells CATHGTGGLGELFF. CDR3 coding DNA: TGTGCCACCCACGGGACAGGGGGCTTAGGGGAGCTGTTTTTT.

The rearrangement joins TRBV18 to TRBJ2-1, with 9 nucleotides matching TRBD1. The CDR3 length is 17 residues. The germline gives CDR1 KGHSH, CDR2 LQKENI. V gave up 0 bases and J gave up 7 bases; unmatched junction bases: 10. In nucleotides, the CDR3 is TGTGCCAGCTCACCACCGAGCCGGGACAGGGTATCTAATGAGCAGTTCTTC. Translation: CASSPPSRDRVSNEQFF.

The rearrangement joins TRBV2 to TRBJ2-1, with TRBD2 matching 8 bases. Trimming at V came to 1 base and at J to 10 bases, leaving 3 bases not matched to a gene. CDR1 and CDR2 (germline): SNHLY, FYNNEI. The CDR3 has 13 amino acids. CDR3 loop: CASSEGLAGEQFF. DNA for the CDR3: TGTGCCAGCAGTGAAGGCCTAGCGGGCGAGCAGTTCTTC.

The chain joins TRBV18 to TRBJ1-3; D unresolved. The CDR3 is 15 residues long. Trimming shortened V by 2 bases and J by 0 bases, and 8 bases separated the two germline ends. Germline CDR1 reads KGHSH; CDR2 reads LQKENI. CDR3 nucleotides: TGTGCCAGCTCACCAAAGGATTTCTCTGGAAACACCATATATTTT. It codes for CASSPKDFSGNTIYF. The variable domain in full, completed from reference TRBV18 and TRBJ1-3, reads NAGVMQNPRHLVRRRGQEARLRCSPMKGHSHVYWYRQLPEEGLKFMVYLQKENIIDESGMPKERFSAEFPKEGPSILRIQQVVRGDSAAYFCASSPKDFSGNTIYFGEGSWLTVV.

The gene calls are TRBV30 and TRBJ1-5, with a weak D call TRBD1 (5 bases). V shed 1 base and J shed 5 bases, with 15 bases lying between them. The germline V gene has CDR1 GTSNPN and CDR2 SVGIG (reference sequence). The CDR3 consists of 15 residues. CDR3 in DNA: TGTGCCTGGAGTGGCCCGTCGGGGCAGCATCAGCCCCAGCATTTT. Residues: CAWSGPSGQHQPQHF.

This clone has just one count. CDR3 sequence reads: CASSSREGKVTGELFF. The CDR3 nucleotides are TGTGCCAGTAGTTCCCGTGAAGGGAAGGTAACCGGGGAGCTGTTTTTT. The chain has TRBV19 and TRBJ2-2, with D hard to call. Germline-derived CDR1 and CDR2 are LNHDA and SQIVND (reference sequence). V lost 5 bases to trimming and J lost 5 bases, with 18 bases between them. This CDR3 is built from 16 residues.